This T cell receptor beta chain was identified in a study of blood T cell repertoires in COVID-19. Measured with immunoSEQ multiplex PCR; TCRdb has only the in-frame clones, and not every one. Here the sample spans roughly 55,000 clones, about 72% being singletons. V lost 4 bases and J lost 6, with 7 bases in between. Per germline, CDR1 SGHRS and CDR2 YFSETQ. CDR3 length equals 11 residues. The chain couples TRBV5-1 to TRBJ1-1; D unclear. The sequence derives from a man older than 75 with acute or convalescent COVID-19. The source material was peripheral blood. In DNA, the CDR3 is TGCGCCAGCAGCATTGGAGCTGAAGCTTTCTTT. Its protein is CASSIGAEAFF.